This T cell receptor beta chain appears in the sequencing data of a study of beta chain features in type 1 diabetes. Germline V gives CDR1 SEHNR, CDR2 FQNEAQ (reference sequence). Trimming shortened V by 4 bases and J by 6 bases, and 18 bases separated the two germline ends. The CDR3 has 16 amino acids. Expressed TCRB transcripts were sequenced after all isolated RNA was converted to cDNA. This table comes from immunoSEQ multiplex PCR, and its TCRdb copy is limited to in-frame clones, with some not included. The data show about 350,000 clones, 20% seen once. In its sample, this clone was seen a few times.

The chain employs TRBV7-9 and TRBJ2-2; possibly TRBD1 for D (6 bases). Sequenced: naive CD4+ T cells from blood. This receptor was identified in a woman younger than 30 in good health. CDR3 in DNA: TGTGCCAGCAGCTCAAACCCACACAGGGACGCCGGGGAGCTGTTTTTT. Its translation is CASSSNPHRDAGELFF.